This T cell receptor (beta chain) is drawn from a study of CD8+ T cells in alopecia areata. CDR1 SQVTM and CDR2 ANQGSEA come from the germline V gene. The CDR3 extends over 9 amino acids. TCR sequencing used cDNA made by reverse transcription of extracted RNA. Profiled with immunoSEQ multiplex PCR; TCRdb holds only in-frame clones, not every one. The sample has fewer than 250,000 clones; more than 45% are singletons. The chain uses TRBV29-1 and TRBJ2-1; a possible D gene is TRBD2 (6 bases). Source: CD4+ T cells sorted from blood, taken at week 0. This sequence was found in a human donor with alopecia areata. The CDR3 reads CAGGTEQFF. The CDR3 DNA sequence: TGCGCCGGAGGGACTGAGCAGTTCTTC.